What follows are 15 T cell receptor beta chains derived from one specimen sequenced in a study of T cell repertoires in cytomegalovirus infection (dated by TCRdb to about 2019). TCRdb shows the sequencer as Illumina HiSeq 1500. TCRdb trimmed public reads at Q25 via fastp, called clones via MiXCR and kept in-frame beta chains. Every distinct CDR3 protein forms one entry, paired with its most common genes and DNA. The sample profile shows a few hundred thousand distinct CDR3 sequences; over 7.5% of them were found once. Around 4.1% of the sample lies in the top ten. The sequenced sample was PBMCs. These receptors all come from a human donor in good health (CMV status not recorded). Some clones in this sample may be carry-over from other donors' samples.

Many counts were recorded for this clonotype. The chain is built from TRBV12-5 and TRBJ2-1; D uncertain. Trimming left V 0 bases short and J 7 bases short, with 7 bases between. The CDR3 sequence is 13 residues long. Germline V gene data show CDR1 as LGHNT and CDR2 as FRNRAP. In nucleotides, the CDR3 is TGTGCTAGTGGTTTGGTACTGTTAAATGAGCAGTTCTTC. It yields the protein CASGLVLLNEQFF.

This clonotype was found many times. The genes are TRBV7-2 and TRBJ2-7, with D possibly called TRBD1 or TRBD2 (7 bases each). The length of the CDR3 is 16 residues. Germline V lookup: CDR1 SGHTA, CDR2 FQGNSA. The ends were cut back, 5 bases at V and 1 base at J, with 18 bases in the middle. The CDR3 reads CASSLAFRGGSYEQYF. In DNA form, the CDR3 reads TGTGCCAGCAGCCTCGCCTTCAGGGGGGGGTCCTACGAGCAGTACTTC.

This clonotype was seen only a few times. The genes are TRBV4-3 and TRBJ1-1; no clear D. The germline gives CDR1 LGHNA, CDR2 YSLEER. Between the trimmed V and J ends, which lost 2 bases and 0 bases, there was a span of 7 bases. This CDR3 has 14 residues. The CDR3 reads CASSQWRMNTEAFF. The CDR3 DNA follows: TGCGCCAGCAGCCAATGGAGAATGAACACTGAAGCTTTCTTT.

This chain uses TRBV4-2 with TRBJ2-7, with 10 bases fitting TRBD2. CDR1 LGHNA and CDR2 YNFKEQ come from the germline V gene. The V and J ends lost 3 bases and 5 bases, in that order; junction bases with no gene match: 7. The CDR3 spans 15 residues. The DNA of the CDR3 is TGTGCCAGCAGCCAGACGGGACTAGCGAGCGACGAGCAGTACTTC. Its translation: CASSQTGLASDEQYF.

This clonotype was detected only a few times. V and J are TRBV7-2 and TRBJ2-5; D call uncertain. The CDR3 length is 14 residues. Germline CDR1 and CDR2: SGHTA and FQGNSA. Trimming pared 1 base from V and 8 bases from J, leaving 14 bases between. For the CDR3, the DNA is TGTGCCAGCAGCTTAGTTAGGTCCAAGAGAACCCAGTACTTC. This sequence encodes CASSLVRSKRTQYF.

The chain is built from TRBV6-5 and TRBJ1-6, with TRBD1 as a possible D gene (5 bases). This CDR3 is built from 18 residues. CDR1 is MNHEY, CDR2 SVGAGI, per germline. The V end lost 0 bases, the J end lost 3 bases, and 15 bases lay between the germline ends. The DNA of the CDR3 is TGTGCCAGCAGTTACTCGATGGGGACCGACTTCTATAATTCACCCCTCCACTTT. Amino acids: CASSYSMGTDFYNSPLHF.

The chain uses TRBV20-1 and TRBJ1-1; D might be TRBD1 (5 bases). V was pared by 3 bases and J by 4 bases, with 15 bases between. The CDR3 spans 14 residues. In germline, CDR1 is DFQATT, CDR2 SNEGSKA (reference sequence). The CDR3 protein is CSASSGTDVTEAFF. CDR3 in DNA: TGCAGTGCTAGTTCAGGGACTGATGTCACTGAAGCTTTCTTT.

This clonotype came up many times. The V and J genes are TRBV7-2 and TRBJ1-5; the D is unclear. V dropped 1 base and J dropped 6 bases, with 7 bases sitting between them. Germline V gene sequence: CDR1 SGHTA, CDR2 FQGNSA. The CDR3 covers 13 residues. CDR3 DNA sequence: TGTGCCAGCAGCTTAGATGGTGGTCAGCCCCAGCATTTT. It codes for CASSLDGGQPQHF.

J is TRBJ1-5 and V is TRBV7-6; D gene uncertain. CDR1 and CDR2 (germline): SGHVS, FNYEAQ. V gave up 6 bases and J gave up 11 bases, with 17 bases separating them. This CDR3 contains 13 residues. The CDR3 protein is CASSKYRGESQHF. DNA of the CDR3: TGTGCCAGCAGTAAATACCGGGGTGAGTCCCAGCATTTT.

V is TRBV20-1 and J is TRBJ2-1; no firm D call. CDR1 and CDR2 (germline): DFQATT, SNEGSKA (reference sequence). CDR3 length: 13 amino acids. The germline V and J ends were trimmed by 6 bases and 8 bases, with 17 bases remaining between them. The CDR3 nucleotides are TGCAGTGCCCACCTTCAAGGGTTCGATGAGCAGTTCTTC. Its protein is CSAHLQGFDEQFF.

This rearrangement joins TRBV5-1 to TRBJ2-3; 10 bases align to TRBD2. The CDR3 is 16 amino acids. Looked up from germline, CDR1 is SGHRS and CDR2 is YFSETQ. V shed 4 bases and J 5 bases; nucleotides not matched to a gene: 10. This chain's CDR3 is CASSASGGAWVDTQYF. The CDR3 DNA reads as TGCGCCAGCAGCGCAAGCGGGGGGGCCTGGGTAGATACGCAGTATTTT.

This clonotype showed up just a few times. The rearrangement links TRBV5-5 to TRBJ1-1; maybe TRBD1 (6 bases). V gave up 2 bases and J gave up 0 bases, with 14 bases separating them. The CDR3 spans 16 residues. Germline V gene sequence: CDR1 SGHKS, CDR2 YYEKEE (reference sequence). CDR3 in amino acids: CASSLMSGHLNTEAFF. DNA for the CDR3: TGTGCCAGCAGCTTAATGTCGGGACATCTGAACACTGAAGCTTTCTTT.

This sequence joins TRBV28 and TRBJ2-7; D is unresolved. V lost 3 bases and J lost 3, with 9 bases in between. Germline CDR1 and CDR2: MDHEN and SYDVKM. CDR3 length: 13 residues. CDR3 sequence (DNA): TGTGCCAGCAGTTTTGTGGGTCTCTACGAGCAGTACTTC. This gives the protein CASSFVGLYEQYF.

V gene TRBV12-3 or TRBV12-4 combines with J gene TRBJ1-6; no clear D. This CDR3 has 15 residues. V lost 3 bases and J lost 8, with 14 bases in between. The chain's CDR3 is CASSFGRRAYSPLHF. In nucleotides, the CDR3 is TGTGCCAGCAGTTTCGGGAGACGGGCCTATTCACCCCTCCACTTT.

This clonotype has more than one count but fewer than ten. V gene TRBV9 combines with J gene TRBJ2-1; 9 nucleotides line up with TRBD2. CDR1 SGDLS and CDR2 YYNGEE come from the germline V gene. This CDR3 spans 15 amino acids. V dropped 0 bases and J dropped 5; count of bases not matched to a gene: 3. CDR3 in amino acids: CASSVAAGGNNEQFF. The CDR3 DNA sequence: TGTGCCAGCAGCGTAGCCGCGGGGGGGAACAATGAGCAGTTCTTC. Full variable domain (missing parts from reference TRBV9 and TRBJ2-1): DSGVTQTPKHLITATGQRVTLRCSPRSGDLSVYWYQQSLDQGLQFLIQYYNGEERAKGNILERFSAQQFPDLHSELNLSSLELGDSALYFCASSVAAGGNNEQFFGPGTRLTVL.